This T cell receptor (beta chain) was documented in a study of cytomegalovirus exposure and HLA in healthy donors. The study's findings and limits: Sequencing depth across donors, presence/absence analyses assumed, was roughly uniform. V- and J-gene trimming in TCR beta was tied to a missense DCLRE1C variant by an analysis performed later. A later analysis associated some 16,000 TCR beta sequences with HLA alleles at a 0.05 false discovery rate.

The CDR3 totals 15 residues. V lost 6 bases and J lost 8, with 22 bases in between. Germline CDR1 MDHEN, CDR2 SYDVKM. This clone was counted only a few times. What it binds is unknown. In the PCR, 60 Vbeta and 13 Jbeta primers were used. Source study methods: It was a later analysis that counted about 80 million unique TCR beta chains, of which some 9.9 million were shared. Repertoires were generated with immunoSEQ multiplex PCR, while TCRdb's copy carries only in-frame clones and drops some. Clone size and V and J calls were adopted from that table, with D and trimming inferred from the DNA. The sample lists about 160,000 clones, roughly 80% occurring once.

The V gene is TRBV28, the J gene TRBJ1-1; possibly TRBD1 for D (5 bases). The sequenced sample consisted of PBMCs. The sequence derives from a male donor in good health and CMV-seropositive. The CDR3 DNA reads as TGTGCCAGCAGCAGCGCCCAGGGTCCGGACGTAGAAGCTTTCTTT. Its protein is CASSSAQGPDVEAFF.